Reported below is one T cell receptor beta chain. Its target is unknown. The data originate from a study of CD8 T cells in ankylosing spondylitis. With 6 bases removed from V and 0 bases from J, the gap between germline ends came to 9 bases. Germline CDR1 MDHEN, CDR2 SYDVKM. The CDR3 is 14 residues long. TCRdb processed the 5' RACE reads anew with MiXCR; each CDR3 protein has one entry. Altogether roughly 150,000 distinct CDR3 sequences are present, 8.5% to 10% being singletons, with the ten largest covering roughly 15%. Whole-study findings and limits: There was reportedly significant enrichment of clones that were disease-linked in matched ankylosing spondylitis synovial fluid.

The chain carries TRBV28 and TRBJ1-5, with D possibly matching TRBD1 (5 bases). The specimen was blood, either unsorted or a sorted T cell fraction (not recorded which). The receptor was isolated from a female donor with ankylosing spondylitis or in good health (not recorded which). The CDR3: CASRGGDSNQPQHF. CDR3 DNA sequence: TGTGCCAGCAGGGGAGGGGATAGCAATCAGCCCCAGCATTTT.